This T cell receptor (beta chain) is from a study of cytomegalovirus exposure and HLA in healthy donors. General study findings and limits: In vitro experiments confirmed that three CMV-associated chains were specific for CMV antigens. Rare TCR sequences predominated, though certain public TCRs were found in many donors. The study assumed roughly uniform donor sequencing depth for presence/absence analyses.

Amplification used 60 Vbeta primers and 13 Jbeta primers. Generated by immunoSEQ multiplex PCR, the TCRdb table keeps only in-frame clones and is missing some. Of some 130,000 clones listed, 60% to 80% are singletons. With regard to this clone: The antigen remains unidentified.

The receptor was derived from a male donor in good health and CMV-seronegative. The specimen was PBMCs.

The CDR3 DNA is TGTGCTAGTGGTAAGGGACTCCCGGAGACCCAGTACTTC. This sequence encodes CASGKGLPETQYF. The V and J genes are TRBV12-5 and TRBJ2-5, with D perhaps TRBD2 (6 bases). V shed 5 bases and J shed 5 bases, with 12 bases lying between them. Germline assignment: CDR1 LGHNT and CDR2 FRNRAP. This CDR3 comprises 13 residues.